This T cell receptor beta chain derives from a study of blood T cells in healthy people across ages. This clonotype came up a few times. Trimming at V came to 3 bases and at J to 2 bases, leaving 3 bases not matched to a gene. This CDR3 spans 14 amino acids. Germline V gives CDR1 SQVTM, CDR2 ANQGSEA. PCR was performed a second time for roughly 7 to 11 cycles using a sample-barcoded 5' primer and a J-beta primer mix. One entry per CDR3 protein results from TCRdb running MiXCR on the 5' RACE reads. The sample includes some 1.4 million distinct CDR3 sequences, 40% to 50% seen only once; the top ten take 6.5% to 10%. Individuals who donated were healthy Caucasians from Russia aged roughly 6 to 100.

This chain links TRBV29-1 with TRBJ2-7, with 11 positions matching TRBD2. Sequenced input: blood. The receptor comes from a woman between 18 and 30 years old in good health. The CDR3 DNA reads TGCAGCGTTGATATAGCGGGAGGGACCTACGAGCAGTACTTC. Protein: CSVDIAGGTYEQYF.